This T cell receptor beta chain was observed in a study of blood T cell repertoires in COVID-19 (dated by TCRdb to between 2020 and 2021). Regarding the complete study: Samples covering the acute and convalescent phases of COVID-19 were provided by collaborators in the United States, Italy and Spain. The prospective study material was composed of cDNA or gDNA derived from T cells, B-cell-depleted T cells, or PBMCs. Deeply sampled blood TCRbeta repertoires from subjects exposed to, actively infected with, or recovered from COVID-19 were included in the dataset. The repertoires were released in a freely available public database intended as a resource for research on the immune response to SARS-CoV-2. The samples were drawn from the first 160 participants of the ongoing ImmuneRACE study and from 950 to 1,500 subjects provided by 6 global collaborators. Nearly every sample came with metadata listing a de-identified subject ID, COVID-19 status, age in years and sex. Where HLA class I and class II types were available, the types were taken from metadata supplied by the sample provider, not from assay-based typing. Broader findings and caveats from the paper: How much clinical and demographic metadata was included differed by source and by participant, and the metadata was provided uncurated.

V is trimmed back by 7 bases and J by 5 bases, and the junction contains 11 bases that no gene match accounts for. As encoded in the germline V gene (reference sequence), CDR1 is MNHEY while CDR2 is SMNVEV. The CDR3 spans 14 residues, from the cysteine through the phenylalanine. Here the CDR3 DNA is all that survives: 42 bases in frame from base 1. Each collaborating institution followed its own protocols to collect whole blood in K2EDTA tubes. For TCRbeta analysis, collaborators shipped samples as frozen whole blood, isolated PBMCs, or DNA extracted from either of those sample types. As concerns this clone: It has no known antigen specificity. No qualities accompany the bases; no much larger clone lies one base away.

The immunoSEQ Assay, a bias-controlled multiplex PCR, was used to amplify TCRbeta CDR3 regions from genomic DNA. Regarding the original processing steps: The number of nucleated cells in each sample was estimated by amplification of reference gene primers within the assay. To quantify the absolute abundance of each unique TCRbeta CDR3 rearrangement, sequence reads were collapsed and filtered. For each sample, productive Simpson clonality was calculated as the square root of Simpson's diversity index over productive rearrangements. The clones in this table, taken by TCRdb from immuneACCESS, are in-frame only. Not every clone is retained; where verified, under half of the shortfall comes from an unresolved V gene, and the cause of the rest is unknown. The DNA was the basis for D and trimming; V, J and clone size are from that table. The sample records tens of thousands of clones, approximately 85% of which are singletons. Around 12% of the sample comes from the top ten.

This clonotype was obtained from a human donor in a cohort sampled during active COVID-19. Recombination linked TRBV27 to TRBJ2-7, and TRBD1 aligns with 7 junction nucleotides. Sequencing was performed on peripheral blood. CDR3 protein: CASTLTGRLNEQYF. The base sequence is TGTGCCAGCACCCTGACAGGGCGTCTAAACGAGCAGTACTTC.